Included here is one TCR beta chain sequence, with context. Its antigen is not identified. V was pared by 0 bases and J by 3 bases, with 4 bases of the junction left unmatched. The CDR3 extends over 15 amino acids. Per the germline V gene, CDR1 is SGHTS and CDR2 is YDEGEE. The method was immunoSEQ multiplex PCR; TCRdb's version includes in-frame clones alone and lacks a portion of them. The data hold 13,000 to 15,000 clones, with about four fifths observed a single time. These data originate in a study of T cell responses to AZD1222 COVID-19 vaccine. Regarding the study as a whole: Compared with day 0, the breadth and depth of the Spike-specific TCR repertoire rose significantly after two doses of AZD1222. Baseline serostatus was positive in only five to seven AZD1222 recipients. White British people made up most donors, females outnumbered males, and clonal diversity was possibly underestimated.

Sequences were derived from peripheral blood, sampled 28 days after the second AZD1222 dose. The chain carries TRBV5-8 and TRBJ2-3; 7 bases line up with TRBD1. The receptor's source is an adult who received the AZD1222 COVID-19 vaccine. CDR3 sequence reads: CASSLVQGLTDTQYF. In DNA, the CDR3 is TGTGCCAGCAGCTTGGTACAGGGGTTGACAGATACGCAGTATTTT.